A selection of T cell receptor beta chains follows, all from one sample in a study of Graves' ophthalmopathy and Graves' hyperthyroidism. Using its own MiXCR run on the multiplex PCR reads, TCRdb lists one record per CDR3 protein. Of 600,000 to 700,000 distinct CDR3 sequences listed, roughly 39% are singletons. The sequencing sample was made of peripheral blood. Receptors were obtained from an adult man with Graves' ophthalmopathy. CDR3s include the opening cysteine and the closing phenylalanine or tryptophan. Each record gives: V gene, J gene, clone size, D gene, CDR3 protein, CDR3 DNA. The D gene is left open where the match is weak. Clone size appears in some rows only: once, few, many, or a class for an expanded clone.

V: TRBV7-9; J: TRBJ1-5; size: many; D: -; CDR3: CASSLGVQPQHF; DNA: TGTGCCAGCAGCTTAGGGGTTCAGCCCCAGCATTTT
V: TRBV11-1; J: TRBJ2-7; size: many; D: -; CDR3: CASSSPTAIPHTYEQYF; DNA: TGTGCCAGCAGCTCCCCGACAGCGATTCCCCACACCTACGAGCAGTACTTC
V: TRBV29-1; J: TRBJ2-5; size: -; D: TRBD2; CDR3: CSVEVSGGQETQYF; DNA: TGCAGCGTTGAAGTTTCGGGAGGGCAAGAGACCCAGTACTTC
V: TRBV10-3; J: TRBJ1-6; size: many; D: -; CDR3: CATRDEPNSPLHF; DNA: TGTGCCACCAGGGACGAGCCTAATTCACCCCTCCACTTT
V: TRBV6-6; J: TRBJ1-2; size: -; D: -; CDR3: CASSYEGEGGYTF; DNA: TGTGCCAGCAGTTACGAGGGGGAAGGTGGCTACACCTTC
V: TRBV18; J: TRBJ1-1; size: -; D: -; CDR3: CASSPRQTNTEAFF; DNA: TGTGCCAGCTCACCACGACAGACCAACACTGAAGCTTTCTTT
V: TRBV4-1; J: TRBJ2-7; size: few; D: -; CDR3: CASSQPRGTKQYF; DNA: TGCGCCAGCAGCCAGCCCCGAGGGACAAAGCAGTACTTC
V: TRBV29-1; J: TRBJ1-2; size: -; D: -; CDR3: CSVSIGVNYGYTF; DNA: TGCAGCGTTAGTATTGGGGTTAACTATGGCTACACCTTC
V: TRBV6-6; J: TRBJ1-5; size: many; D: -; CDR3: CASSSPGADQPQHF; DNA: TGTGCCAGCAGTTCTCCAGGGGCGGATCAGCCCCAGCATTTT
V: TRBV5-1; J: TRBJ2-2; size: -; D: TRBD2; CDR3: CASSLAAGGAGELFF; DNA: TGCGCCAGCAGCTTGGCTGCGGGAGGTGCCGGGGAGCTGTTTTTT
V: TRBV15; J: TRBJ1-2; size: -; D: -; CDR3: CATSRDRQGSSGYTF; DNA: TGTGCCACCAGCAGAGATCGCCAGGGGTCGTCCGGCTACACCTTC
V: TRBV7-9; J: TRBJ1-1; size: many; D: -; CDR3: CASSLRRGSTEAFF; DNA: TGTGCCAGCAGCTTACGGCGGGGAAGCACTGAAGCTTTCTTT
V: TRBV20-1; J: TRBJ1-5; size: many; D: -; CDR3: CSARDTYQPQHF; DNA: TGCAGTGCTAGAGACACCTATCAGCCCCAGCATTTT
V: TRBV20-1; J: TRBJ1-4; size: many; D: -; CDR3: CSASYREGEKLFF; DNA: TGCAGTGCTAGTTACAGGGAGGGGGAAAAACTGTTTTTT
V: TRBV2; J: TRBJ2-6; size: many; D: -; CDR3: CAGSVGQVGSGANVLTF; DNA: TGTGCCGGCTCAGTTGGGCAGGTTGGCTCTGGGGCCAACGTCCTGACTTTC
V: TRBV2; J: TRBJ2-5; size: many; D: -; CDR3: CASSENQETQYF; DNA: TGTGCCAGCAGTGAAAATCAAGAGACCCAGTACTTC
V: TRBV7-8; J: TRBJ1-5; size: many; D: -; CDR3: CASSLDPNQPQHF; DNA: TGTGCCAGCAGCTTAGACCCGAATCAGCCCCAGCATTTT
V: TRBV25-1; J: TRBJ2-2; size: once; D: TRBD1; CDR3: CASSVGGPQGYYYTGELFF; DNA: TGTGCCAGCAGTGTAGGGGGCCCACAGGGTTATTATTACACCGGGGAGCTGTTTTTT
V: TRBV29-1; J: TRBJ1-2; size: -; D: -; CDR3: CSSPKLQGVYGYTF; DNA: TGCAGCTCACCAAAACTTCAGGGTGTCTATGGCTACACCTTC
V: TRBV10-3; J: TRBJ1-2; size: -; D: TRBD1; CDR3: CAISESTGEDYGYTF; DNA: TGTGCCATCAGTGAGTCAACAGGGGAAGACTATGGCTACACCTTC
V: TRBV10-3; J: TRBJ1-1; size: -; D: -; CDR3: CAISESLFGASRTEAFF; DNA: TGTGCCATCAGTGAGTCCCTGTTCGGGGCAAGTCGGACTGAAGCTTTCTTT
V: TRBV10-3; J: TRBJ1-6; size: -; D: TRBD1; CDR3: CAIRPGQENSPLHF; DNA: TGTGCCATCAGGCCCGGACAGGAAAATTCACCCCTCCACTTT
V: TRBV10-3; J: TRBJ2-5; size: -; D: -; CDR3: CASSSTIGIQQTQYF; DNA: TGTGCCAGCAGTTCGACCATAGGGATCCAACAGACCCAGTACTTC
V: TRBV7-2; J: TRBJ2-7; size: many; D: -; CDR3: CASSLGTHGYEQYF; DNA: TGTGCCAGCAGCTTAGGAACACACGGCTACGAGCAGTACTTC
V: TRBV10-3; J: TRBJ1-1; size: many; D: -; CDR3: CAISVQGRDTEAFF; DNA: TGTGCCATCAGCGTCCAGGGGAGGGATACTGAAGCTTTCTTT
V: TRBV10-3; J: TRBJ2-5; size: -; D: -; CDR3: CAASESGSYQETQYF; DNA: TGTGCCGCGTCAGAGAGCGGTAGTTACCAAGAGACCCAGTACTTC
V: TRBV3-1; J: TRBJ1-5; size: few; D: -; CDR3: CASSPRRGAPQHF; DNA: TGTGCCAGCAGCCCAAGGCGAGGTGCGCCCCAGCATTTT
V: TRBV9; J: TRBJ2-2; size: few; D: TRBD2; CDR3: CASSVGGAGELFF; DNA: TGTGCCAGCAGTGTTGGGGGGGCCGGGGAGCTGTTTTTT
V: TRBV18; J: TRBJ2-7; size: many; D: TRBD1; CDR3: CASSPDRAEQYF; DNA: TGTGCCAGCAGTCCGGACAGGGCCGAGCAGTACTTC
V: TRBV2; J: TRBJ1-5; size: many; D: -; CDR3: CASSEALSNQPQHF; DNA: TGTGCCAGCAGTGAAGCGCTAAGCAATCAGCCCCAGCATTTT
V: TRBV5-4; J: TRBJ2-7; size: -; D: TRBD2; CDR3: CASSRDGRAGYEQYF; DNA: TGTGCCAGCAGCAGGGACGGGAGGGCCGGATACGAGCAGTACTTC
V: TRBV7-3; J: TRBJ2-5; size: -; D: TRBD2; CDR3: CASSLTGGNQETQYF; DNA: TGTGCCAGCAGCTTGACGGGAGGGAATCAAGAGACCCAGTACTTC
V: TRBV9; J: TRBJ1-2; size: -; D: TRBD1; CDR3: CASSGRDRGLDGYTF; DNA: TGTGCCAGCAGCGGCCGGGACAGGGGGCTCGATGGCTACACCTTC
V: TRBV6-1; J: TRBJ2-7; size: few; D: -; CDR3: CASSYAWEQYF; DNA: TGTGCCAGCAGTTATGCTTGGGAGCAGTACTTC
V: TRBV7-9; J: TRBJ2-2; size: many; D: TRBD2; CDR3: CASSLGGSRSTGELFF; DNA: TGTGCCAGCAGCTTGGGCGGGAGCCGGTCCACCGGGGAGCTGTTTTTT
V: TRBV24-1; J: TRBJ2-5; size: many; D: -; CDR3: CATSDLTGAQETQYF; DNA: TGTGCCACCAGTGATTTAACCGGGGCCCAAGAGACCCAGTACTTC
V: TRBV6-1; J: TRBJ1-6; size: -; D: -; CDR3: CASRQEWYSPLHF; DNA: TGTGCCAGCAGACAAGAGTGGTATTCACCCCTCCACTTT
V: TRBV4-3; J: TRBJ1-4; size: -; D: -; CDR3: CASSQDRSGANEKLFF; DNA: TGCGCCAGCAGCCAAGATCGGAGTGGGGCTAATGAAAAACTGTTTTTT
V: TRBV19; J: TRBJ1-2; size: many; D: -; CDR3: CASSPGGYGYTF; DNA: TGTGCCAGTAGCCCTGGAGGCTATGGCTACACCTTC
V: TRBV7-9; J: TRBJ2-6; size: -; D: TRBD2; CDR3: CASSLTSGAYVLTF; DNA: TGTGCCAGCAGCTTAACTAGCGGGGCCTACGTCCTGACTTTC
V: TRBV27; J: TRBJ2-7; size: -; D: TRBD2; CDR3: CASSLYTSGPVSEQYF; DNA: TGTGCCAGCAGTCTATACACTAGCGGGCCCGTCTCCGAGCAGTACTTC
V: TRBV5-5; J: TRBJ1-5; size: many; D: -; CDR3: CASSSDDPSNQPQHF; DNA: TGTGCCAGCAGCTCTGACGATCCGAGCAATCAGCCCCAGCATTTT
V: TRBV7-9; J: TRBJ1-1; size: many; D: -; CDR3: CASSYRPNTEAFF; DNA: TGTGCCAGCAGCTACAGACCCAACACTGAAGCTTTCTTT
V: TRBV7-2; J: TRBJ2-5; size: -; D: -; CDR3: CASSPRDYGQTQYF; DNA: TGTGCCAGCAGCCCCCGGGATTATGGCCAGACCCAGTACTTC
V: TRBV7-8; J: TRBJ1-2; size: -; D: -; CDR3: CASSGGGRYDGYTF; DNA: TGTGCCAGCAGCGGAGGGGGGCGATACGATGGCTACACCTTC
V: TRBV20-1; J: TRBJ1-1; size: -; D: -; CDR3: CSARWRDSATEAFF; DNA: TGCAGTGCTAGATGGCGGGATTCTGCGACTGAAGCTTTCTTT
V: TRBV7-9; J: TRBJ1-4; size: -; D: -; CDR3: CASSLVQGEKLFF; DNA: TGTGCCAGCAGCTTAGTGCAGGGTGAAAAACTGTTTTTT
V: TRBV10-3; J: TRBJ1-1; size: many; D: -; CDR3: CAISGRASSPEAFF; DNA: TGTGCCATCAGTGGCCGGGCCTCCAGTCCTGAAGCTTTCTTT